This passage covers 13 T cell receptor beta chains from one sample sequenced in a study of CD8+CD57+ T cells in acquired aplastic anemia. For sequencing, patients were chosen who had shown expansion of CD8+CD57+ cells by flow cytometry. CDR3 and TCR beta VDJ profiling relied on genomic DNA as the template. TCRdb passed the reads through MiXCR, listing each CDR3 protein once. The sample lists 200,000 to 250,000 distinct CDR3 sequences, 40% to 50% occurring once. The sample consisted of sorted CD4+, CD8+, or CD8+CD57+ T cells (not recorded which) from PBMCs. The receptor set was obtained from a human donor with aplastic anemia.

V gene TRBV13 combines with J gene TRBJ2-7, with 12 bases that match TRBD2. V dropped 7 bases and J dropped 5; count of bases not matched to a gene: 6. CDR1 is PRHDT, CDR2 FYEKMQ, per germline (reference sequence). The CDR3 covers 14 residues. The CDR3 region is CASMLAGGPDEQYF. The CDR3 region has the DNA TGTGCCAGCATGCTAGCGGGGGGGCCTGACGAGCAGTACTTC.

The table lists this clonotype with many counts. V usage is TRBV7-8 and J usage is TRBJ2-1, with TRBD2 as a possible D gene (5 bases). The ends were cut back, 1 base at V and 4 bases at J, with 5 bases in the middle. The CDR3 runs 13 residues. Germline V CDR1 and CDR2: SGHVS, FQNEAQ. Written as DNA, the CDR3 is TGTGCCAGCAGCTTAGAGCGGTACAATGAGCAGTTCTTC. This encodes CASSLERYNEQFF. The variable domain in full, completed from reference TRBV7-8 and TRBJ2-1, reads GAGVSQSPRYKVAKRGQDVALRCDPISGHVSLFWYQQALGQGPEFLTYFQNEAQLDKSGLPSDRFFAERPEGSVSTLKIQRTQQEDSAVYLCASSLERYNEQFFGPGTRLTVL.

The chain employs TRBV29-1 and TRBJ1-5, with 8 bases fitting TRBD1. Germline loops: CDR1 SQVTM, CDR2 ANQGSEA. There are 13 residues in the CDR3. The ends lost 6 bases at V and 6 bases at J; junction bases unmatched: 7. The chain's CDR3 is CSVRTGRGQPQHF. The DNA for the CDR3 is TGCAGCGTCAGGACAGGGAGGGGTCAGCCCCAGCATTTT.

This clonotype was observed a single time. V gene TRBV6-5 combines with J gene TRBJ2-7, with TRBD1 matching over 8 bases. Per the germline V gene, CDR1 is MNHEY and CDR2 is SVGAGI. The CDR3 runs 14 residues. Losses at the gene ends were 7 bases for V and 6 bases for J; bases not matched to a gene: 11. CDR3 coding DNA: TGTGCCAGCACCCCCGGGACAGGAGAGTCCGAGCAGTACTTC. Translation: CASTPGTGESEQYF.

This clonotype came up once. The rearrangement uses TRBV29-1 and TRBJ2-3, with unresolved D. Germline-derived CDR1 and CDR2 are SQVTM and ANQGSEA. The CDR3 runs to 13 residues. The ends were cut back, 1 base at V and 2 bases at J, with 7 bases in the middle. The CDR3: CSVEAPNTDTQYF. The CDR3 region has the DNA TGCAGCGTTGAAGCCCCAAACACAGATACGCAGTATTTT.

J is TRBJ2-7 and V is TRBV7-2, with D perhaps matching TRBD1 (6 bases). This CDR3 is 14 amino acids long. Trimming took off 2 bases at V and 5 bases at J, with 13 bases between the two ends. CDR1 is SGHTA, CDR2 FQGNSA, per germline. CDR3 sequence reads: CASSLLGRGHEQYF. CDR3 in DNA: TGTGCCAGCAGCTTACTGGGCAGGGGTCACGAGCAGTACTTC.

A remark on this clonotype: Relative to the germline gene, one junction end is altered; a read error may explain this. This chain connects TRBV5-1 to TRBJ2-7; D tentatively reads TRBD1 or TRBD2 (5 bases each). Germline values: CDR1 SGHRS, CDR2 YFSETQ. This CDR3 is built from 12 residues. As DNA, the CDR3 is TGCGCCTGCAGCTTGGGGGCCTACGAGCAGTACTTC. Encoded protein: CACSLGAYEQYF.

The chain employs TRBV19 and TRBJ1-1, with a tentative D call TRBD1 (6 bases). CDR3 length equals 13 residues. Trimming shortened V by 8 bases and J by 5 bases, and 15 bases separated the two germline ends. In germline, CDR1 is LNHDA, CDR2 SQIVND (reference sequence). CDR3 residues: CASLSEGGTEAFF. CDR3 coding DNA: TGTGCCAGTCTATCGGAGGGGGGGACTGAAGCTTTCTTT.

V usage is TRBV5-4 and J usage is TRBJ2-3; no definite D call. Deletions cut 1 base from V and 4 bases from J, with 7 bases between. The CDR3 contains 13 residues. Germline lookup yields CDR1 SGHNT and CDR2 YYREEE (reference sequence). The CDR3 protein is CASSLLRSDTQYF. As DNA, the CDR3 is TGTGCCAGCAGCTTGTTAAGGTCAGATACGCAGTATTTT.

This clonotype was recorded at least ten times. This chain links TRBV30 with TRBJ1-2, with TRBD1 matching 8 bases. Germline V CDR1 and CDR2: GTSNPN, SVGIG (reference sequence). After removal of 7 bases from V and 8 bases from J, the junction contained 6 bases not matched to a gene. The CDR3 totals 11 residues. The CDR3 reads CAFEDRDGYTF. CDR3 nucleotide sequence: TGTGCCTTTGAGGACAGGGACGGCTACACCTTC.

This clonotype has at least ten counts. The chain uses TRBV13 and TRBJ2-7; TRBD2 might be the D (6 bases). Trimming removed 5 bases from V and 0 bases from J, with 8 bases in between. CDR3 length: 13 residues. Germline CDR1 is PRHDT and CDR2 is FYEKMQ (reference sequence). CDR3 loop: CASSGGSSYEQYF. In nucleotides, the CDR3 is TGTGCCAGCAGCGGAGGGAGCTCCTACGAGCAGTACTTC.

This clonotype occurred many times. This rearrangement joins TRBV4-2 to TRBJ1-3, with TRBD1 matching 7 bases. In germline, CDR1 is LGHNA, CDR2 YNFKEQ. After removal of 4 bases from V and 3 bases from J, the junction contained 9 bases not matched to a gene. CDR3 length: 16 amino acids. This chain's CDR3 is CASSLRDRGFGNTIYF. CDR3 nucleotides: TGTGCCAGCAGCCTTCGGGACAGAGGCTTTGGAAACACCATATATTTT.

This chain uses TRBV2 with TRBJ2-1; D ambiguous. The CDR3 runs 12 residues. V shed 11 bases and J shed 11 bases, with 19 bases lying between them. The V gene's germline CDR1 is SNHLY and CDR2 FYNNEI. This CDR3 is CAGIGLPSKQFF. CDR3 sequence (DNA): TGTGCCGGCATAGGGCTACCCTCAAAGCAGTTCTTC.